The entry below describes one TCR beta chain. Using immunoSEQ multiplex PCR, the repertoire was profiled, and TCRdb retains in-frame clones only, with some absent. This table has tens of thousands of clones, about nine tenths appearing once. This sample is part of a study of PD-L1 blockade in urothelial cancer. Study overall: Male sex and bladder-origin urothelial cancer characterized about 85% of the roughly 29 patients. Investigators checked blood 3 weeks (second dose) and 6 weeks after treatment start. Specimens of blood held a median count of about 150,000 T cells.

Time point meaning: pretreatment peripheral blood. V was cut by 0 bases and J by 4 bases, with 6 bases left in between. The CDR3 is 13 amino acids. Germline loops: CDR1 SEHNR, CDR2 FQNEAQ (reference sequence). The source was PBMCs, collected around atezolizumab (anti-PD-L1) treatment. The TCR originated in an older man with urothelial cancer. The rearrangement links TRBV7-9 to TRBJ1-2; D remains ambiguous. CDR3 DNA sequence: TGTGCCAGCAGCTTAGCCTCTTCCTATGGCTACACCTTC. Protein product: CASSLASSYGYTF.